This T cell receptor beta chain was identified during a study of blood T cells in healthy people across ages. Only a few counts were recorded for this clonotype. Primed by a sample-barcoded 5' primer and a J-beta primer mix, a second PCR proceeded for about 7 to 12 cycles. Using its own MiXCR run on the 5' RACE reads, TCRdb lists one record per CDR3 protein. The data hold 450,000 to 650,000 distinct CDR3 sequences, with under 30% observed a single time. The CDR3 is made up of 17 amino acids. CDR1 LNHNV and CDR2 YYDKDF come from the germline V gene (reference sequence). The sample also formed part of further work on T cells of mothers and their children.

The sample was blood. The J gene is TRBJ2-5, the V gene TRBV15; D remains unclear. The tail of the sequence fits TRBJ2-7 better, so the J call may be wrong. The sequence came from a boy between 10 and 17 years old in good health. CDR3 sequence reads: CATSRDVGAGDGYEQYF. The CDR3 nucleotides are TGTGCCACCAGCAGAGATGTTGGCGCAGGAGACGGTTACGAGCAGTACTTC.